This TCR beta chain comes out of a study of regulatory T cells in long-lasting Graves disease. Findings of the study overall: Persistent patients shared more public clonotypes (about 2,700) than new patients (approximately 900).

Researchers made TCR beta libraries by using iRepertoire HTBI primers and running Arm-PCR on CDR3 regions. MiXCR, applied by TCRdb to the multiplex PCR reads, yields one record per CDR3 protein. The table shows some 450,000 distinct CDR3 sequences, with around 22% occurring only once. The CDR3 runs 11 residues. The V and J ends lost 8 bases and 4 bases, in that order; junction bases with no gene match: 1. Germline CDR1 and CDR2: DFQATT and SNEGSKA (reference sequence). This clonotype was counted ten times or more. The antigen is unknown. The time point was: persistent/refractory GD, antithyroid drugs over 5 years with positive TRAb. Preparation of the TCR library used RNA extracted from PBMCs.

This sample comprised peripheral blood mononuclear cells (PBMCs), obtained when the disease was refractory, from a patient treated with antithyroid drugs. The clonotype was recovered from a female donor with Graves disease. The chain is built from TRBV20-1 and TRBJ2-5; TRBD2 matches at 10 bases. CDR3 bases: TGCAGTAGGACTAGCGGAGAGACCCAGTACTTC. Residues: CSRTSGETQYF.